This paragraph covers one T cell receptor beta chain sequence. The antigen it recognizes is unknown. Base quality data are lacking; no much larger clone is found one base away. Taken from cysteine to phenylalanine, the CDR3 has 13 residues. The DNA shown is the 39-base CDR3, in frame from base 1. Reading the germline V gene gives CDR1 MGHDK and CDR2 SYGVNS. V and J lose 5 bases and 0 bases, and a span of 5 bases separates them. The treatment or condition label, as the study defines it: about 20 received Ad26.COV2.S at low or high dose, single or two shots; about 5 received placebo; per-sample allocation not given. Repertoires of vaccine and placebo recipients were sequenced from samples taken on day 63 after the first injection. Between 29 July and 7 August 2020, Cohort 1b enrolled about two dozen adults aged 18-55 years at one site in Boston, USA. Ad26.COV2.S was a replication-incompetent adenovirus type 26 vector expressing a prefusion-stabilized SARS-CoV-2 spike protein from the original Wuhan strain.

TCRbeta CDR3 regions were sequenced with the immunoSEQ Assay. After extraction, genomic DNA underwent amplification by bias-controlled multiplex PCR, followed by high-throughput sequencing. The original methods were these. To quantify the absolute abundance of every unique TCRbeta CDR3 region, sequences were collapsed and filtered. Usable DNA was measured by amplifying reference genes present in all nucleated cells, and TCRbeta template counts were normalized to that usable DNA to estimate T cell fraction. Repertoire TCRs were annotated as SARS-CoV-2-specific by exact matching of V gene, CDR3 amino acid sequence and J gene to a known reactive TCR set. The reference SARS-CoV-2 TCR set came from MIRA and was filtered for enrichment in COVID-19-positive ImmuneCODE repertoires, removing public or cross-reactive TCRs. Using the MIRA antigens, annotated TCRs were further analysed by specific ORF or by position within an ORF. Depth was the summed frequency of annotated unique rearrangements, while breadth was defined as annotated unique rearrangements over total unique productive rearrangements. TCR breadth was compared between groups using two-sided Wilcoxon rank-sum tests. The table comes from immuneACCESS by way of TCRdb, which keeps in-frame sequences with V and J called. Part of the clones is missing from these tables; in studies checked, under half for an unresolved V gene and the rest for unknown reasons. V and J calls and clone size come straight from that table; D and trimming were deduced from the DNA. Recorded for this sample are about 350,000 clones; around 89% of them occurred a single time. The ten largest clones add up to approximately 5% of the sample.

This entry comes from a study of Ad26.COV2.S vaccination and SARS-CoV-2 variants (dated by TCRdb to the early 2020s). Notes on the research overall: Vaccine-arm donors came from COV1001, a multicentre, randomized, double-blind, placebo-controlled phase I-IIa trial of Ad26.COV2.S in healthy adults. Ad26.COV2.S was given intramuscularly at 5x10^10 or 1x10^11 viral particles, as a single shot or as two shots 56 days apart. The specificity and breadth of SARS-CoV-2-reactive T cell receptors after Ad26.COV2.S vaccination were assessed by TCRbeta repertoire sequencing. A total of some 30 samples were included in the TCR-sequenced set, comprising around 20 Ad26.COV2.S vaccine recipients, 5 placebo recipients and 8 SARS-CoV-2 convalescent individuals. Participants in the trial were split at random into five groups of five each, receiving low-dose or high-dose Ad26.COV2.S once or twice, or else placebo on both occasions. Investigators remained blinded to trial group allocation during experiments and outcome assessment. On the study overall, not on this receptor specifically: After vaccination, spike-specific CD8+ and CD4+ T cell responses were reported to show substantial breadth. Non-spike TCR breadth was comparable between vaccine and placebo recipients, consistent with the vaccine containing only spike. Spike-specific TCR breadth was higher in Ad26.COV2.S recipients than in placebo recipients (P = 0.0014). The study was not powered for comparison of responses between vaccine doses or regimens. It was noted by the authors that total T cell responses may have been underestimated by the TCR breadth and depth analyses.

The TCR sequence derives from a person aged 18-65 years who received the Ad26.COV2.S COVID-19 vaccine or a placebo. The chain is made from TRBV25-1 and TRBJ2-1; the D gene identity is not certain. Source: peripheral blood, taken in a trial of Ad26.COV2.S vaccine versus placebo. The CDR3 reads CASSMSSYNEQFF. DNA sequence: TGTGCCAGCAGTATGAGCTCCTACAATGAGCAGTTCTTC. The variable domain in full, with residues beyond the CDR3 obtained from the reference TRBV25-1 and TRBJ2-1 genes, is EADIYQTPRYLVIGTGKKITLECSQTMGHDKMYWYQQDPGMELHLIHYSYGVNSTEKGDLSSESTVSRIRTEHFPLTLESARPSHTSQYLCASSMSSYNEQFFGPGTRLTVL.